The 28 T cell receptor beta chains below come from one sample, sequenced in a study of T cell responses to AZD1222 COVID-19 vaccine. This table comes from immunoSEQ multiplex PCR, and its TCRdb copy is limited to in-frame clones, with some not included. Of around 200,000 clones listed, approximately 93% are singletons. The sample in question was peripheral blood, obtained on day 0 of AZD1222 vaccination. These receptors originate from an adult in good health.

This clone was counted once. V usage is TRBV10-3 and J usage is TRBJ2-3, with D possibly being TRBD1 or TRBD2 (5 bases each). The ends were cut back, 0 bases at V and 3 bases at J, with 13 bases in the middle. CDR3 length: 16 amino acids. Germline loops: CDR1 ENHRY, CDR2 SYGVKD. The chain's CDR3 is CAISESGGMWTDTQYF. The CDR3 DNA is TGTGCCATCAGTGAGTCTGGGGGAATGTGGACAGATACGCAGTATTTT.

The chain uses TRBV5-6 and TRBJ2-1; D gene uncertain. The CDR3 is 16 residues long. Germline V lookup: CDR1 SGHDT, CDR2 YYEEEE. The ends were cut back, 0 bases at V and 4 bases at J, with 14 bases in the middle. In DNA form, the CDR3 reads TGTGCCAGCAGCTTGGAGGGATCCCCCCAGTACAATGAGCAGTTCTTC. Its translation is CASSLEGSPQYNEQFF.

The chain recombines TRBV11-3 with TRBJ2-1; 12 positions match TRBD2. Per the germline V gene, CDR1 is SGHNT and CDR2 is YENEEA. This CDR3 spans 16 amino acids. V gave up 4 bases and J gave up 10 bases; unmatched junction bases: 11. CDR3 sequence (DNA): TGTGCCAGCAGCTCCTTTCTAGCGGGAGGGGGGCTCGAGCAGTTCTTC. This encodes CASSSFLAGGGLEQFF.

The J gene is TRBJ2-7, the V gene TRBV2; D unclear. The length of the CDR3 is 11 residues. V gave up 7 bases and J gave up 6 bases, with 10 bases separating them. The germline CDR1 and CDR2 sequences are SNHLY and FYNNEI. CDR3 protein: CASTLAGEQYF. CDR3 coding DNA: TGTGCCAGCACTTTGGCCGGCGAGCAGTACTTC.

V is TRBV4-1 and J is TRBJ1-2, with 9 nucleotides matching TRBD1. CDR3 size: 15 residues. V shed 4 bases and J 8 bases; nucleotides not matched to a gene: 11. The germline V gene encodes CDR1 MGHRA and CDR2 YSYEKL. This CDR3 is CASSRLPGQGGGYTF. DNA of the CDR3: TGCGCCAGCAGCCGCCTGCCGGGACAGGGAGGAGGCTACACCTTC.

The chain combines TRBV5-4 with TRBJ2-1; D possibly uses TRBD1 or TRBD2 (6 bases each). CDR1 and CDR2 from the germline V gene are SGHNT and YYREEE (reference sequence). V lost 0 bases, J lost 9 bases, and 16 bases lay in between. The CDR3 length is 15 residues. The CDR3, as DNA: TGTGCCAGCAGCTTGGCTGACGGGGGCCCGGGTGAGCAGTTCTTC. Its protein product is CASSLADGGPGEQFF. Using reference TRBV5-4 and TRBJ2-1 for the parts outside the CDR3, the full variable domain is ETGVTQSPTHLIKTRGQQVTLRCSSQSGHNTVSWYQQALGQGPQFIFQYYREEENGRGNFPPRFSGLQFPNYSSELNVNALELDDSALYLCASSLADGGPGEQFFGPGTRLTVL.

In this sample, this clone turned up once. This chain connects TRBV19 to TRBJ2-5; D gene unclear. V dropped 3 bases and J dropped 2 bases, with 22 bases sitting between them. The CDR3 consists of 18 residues. The germline CDR1 and CDR2 sequences are LNHDA and SQIVND (reference sequence). Here the CDR3 DNA reads TGTGCCAGTAGTATCGGGCTTGGGTTCGTTGTGGCACAAGAGACCCAGTACTTC. It is translated as CASSIGLGFVVAQETQYF.

This chain connects TRBV10-3 to TRBJ2-6; perhaps D is TRBD1 or TRBD2 (6 bases each). Germline lookup yields CDR1 ENHRY and CDR2 SYGVKD. This CDR3 has 18 residues. V lost 3 bases and J 2 bases, leaving 17 bases between the germline ends. In DNA, the CDR3 is TGTGCCATCAGTGAAGGAGGGGGAACTTCACCTGGGGCCAACGTCCTGACTTTC. It codes for CAISEGGGTSPGANVLTF.

The V and J genes are TRBV28 and TRBJ2-7, with unresolved D. Germline CDR1 reads MDHEN; CDR2 reads SYDVKM. V was pared by 6 bases and J by 2 bases, with 8 bases between. This CDR3 has 12 residues. The CDR3 DNA is TGTGCCAGCAGGCCTCCTACCTACGAGCAGTACTTC. Translating gives CASRPPTYEQYF.

CDR3 DNA sequence: TGTGCCAGCAGCGTTTCAAGGGCTAACTATGGCTACACCTTC. Translated, it gives CASSVSRANYGYTF. The rearrangement joins TRBV9 to TRBJ1-2; D unclear. The ends were cut back, 2 bases at V and 0 bases at J, with 8 bases in the middle. CDR3 length: 14 amino acids. Germline CDR1 SGDLS, CDR2 YYNGEE.

The CDR3 bases are TGCGCCAGCAGGAGGGGACAGGGGAACGAGCAGTACTTC. Translated: CASRRGQGNEQYF. This sequence joins TRBV5-1 and TRBJ2-7; 10 nucleotides agree with TRBD1. With V trimmed by 5 bases and J by 5 bases, 4 bases remained unmatched. This CDR3 comprises 13 residues. CDR1 and CDR2 (germline): SGHRS, YFSETQ.

This chain connects TRBV4-2 to TRBJ2-2; a weak D match, TRBD1 (7 bases). Trimming removed 2 bases at V and 4 bases at J, with 14 bases between. Germline V gene data show CDR1 as LGHNA and CDR2 as YNFKEQ. This CDR3 spans 16 amino acids. CDR3 nucleotides: TGTGCCAGCAGCCAACGCAACAGGGGAGGCACCGGGGAGCTGTTTTTT. Residues: CASSQRNRGGTGELFF.

The rearrangement joins TRBV11-2 to TRBJ2-3; no definite D call. The CDR3 covers 13 residues. The ends were cut back, 2 bases at V and 6 bases at J, with 9 bases in the middle. Germline-derived CDR1 and CDR2 are SGHAT and FQNNGV. CDR3 amino acids: CASSLMSWDTQYF. Here the CDR3 DNA reads TGTGCCAGCAGCTTAATGTCATGGGATACGCAGTATTTT. The entire variable domain, with the rest obtained from reference TRBV11-2 and TRBJ2-3, is as follows: EAGVAQSPRYKIIEKRQSVAFWCNPISGHATLYWYQQILGQGPKLLIQFQNNGVVDDSQLPKDRFSAERLKGVDSTLKIQPAKLEDSAVYLCASSLMSWDTQYFGPGTRLTVL.

This clone was picked up a small number of times. This sequence joins TRBV19 and TRBJ1-3; TRBD1 might be the D (6 bases). Germline V CDR1 and CDR2: LNHDA, SQIVND (reference sequence). This CDR3 has 13 amino acids. V shed 7 bases and J shed 2 bases, with 9 bases lying between them. The CDR3 nucleotides read TGTGCCAGTACCAGGGGTGCTGGAAACACCATATATTTT. It translates to CASTRGAGNTIYF.

The chain joins TRBV10-3 to TRBJ1-6; TRBD1 agrees at 12 bases. Germline values: CDR1 ENHRY, CDR2 SYGVKD. The trim removed 6 bases at V and 8 bases at J, leaving 2 bases unmatched. CDR3 length equals 14 residues. The CDR3 DNA reads as TGTGCCATCAGCGGGACAGGGGGCGATTCACCCCTCCACTTT. Translation gives CAISGTGGDSPLHF.

The V and J genes are TRBV30 and TRBJ2-3; D tentatively fits TRBD1 or TRBD2 (5 bases each). V lost 4 bases and J 3 bases, leaving 8 bases between the germline ends. Germline V gene sequence: CDR1 GTSNPN, CDR2 SVGIG (reference sequence). The CDR3 runs to 12 residues. The CDR3 loop is CAWTGSTDTQYF. CDR3 in DNA: TGTGCCTGGACAGGGAGTACAGATACGCAGTATTTT.

This rearrangement joins TRBV29-1 to TRBJ1-1, with 9 nucleotides matching TRBD1. This CDR3 spans 15 amino acids. Looked up from germline, CDR1 is SQVTM and CDR2 is ANQGSEA. V lost 5 bases, J lost 5 bases, and 12 bases stayed unmatched. This chain's CDR3 is CSVRGKQGAITEAFF. CDR3 coding DNA: TGCAGCGTTAGGGGTAAACAGGGGGCTATAACTGAAGCTTTCTTT.

The CDR3 DNA follows: TGTGCCAGCAGCCAAGATCTGTCTAGCGGGAAAGAGACCCAGTACTTC. Amino acids: CASSQDLSSGKETQYF. This sequence joins TRBV3-1 (or the pseudogene TRBV3-2) and TRBJ2-5, with 9 bases matching TRBD2. Germline CDR1 reads LGHDT; CDR2 reads YNNKEL (reference sequence). V gave up 0 bases and J gave up 3 bases; unmatched junction bases: 5. The CDR3 is made up of 16 amino acids.

V usage is TRBV6-5 and J usage is TRBJ1-1, with D perhaps matching TRBD1 (6 bases). The CDR3 is made up of 13 amino acids. Germline V CDR1 and CDR2: MNHEY, SVGAGI. Trimming shortened V by 0 bases and J by 6 bases, and 8 bases separated the two germline ends. The CDR3 sequence is CASSYSQGAEAFF. In nucleotides, the CDR3 is TGTGCCAGCAGTTACTCACAGGGTGCTGAAGCTTTCTTT.

J is TRBJ1-3 and V is TRBV10-2; D gene unclear. V was clipped by 11 bases and J by 2 bases, with 16 bases between them. Germline CDR1 is WSHSY and CDR2 is SAAADI. This CDR3 is built from 14 residues. The CDR3 nucleotides read TGCGCCCCTTACTTCGGCGGGGCTGGAAACACCATATATTTT. Its translation is CAPYFGGAGNTIYF.

The gene calls are TRBV6-5 and TRBJ1-5; tentatively, D is TRBD1 (5 bases). In germline, CDR1 is MNHEY, CDR2 SVGAGI. Trimming cost V 8 bases and J 6 bases, with 14 bases left between them. The CDR3 contains 13 residues. This chain's CDR3 is CASVLGGSQPQHF. DNA for the CDR3: TGTGCCAGCGTCTTGGGGGGAAGTCAGCCCCAGCATTTT.

This chain joins TRBV9 and TRBJ2-7; TRBD2 matches 11 bases. Germline CDR1 and CDR2: SGDLS and YYNGEE. V dropped 5 bases and J dropped 2; count of bases not matched to a gene: 0. This CDR3 has 13 amino acids. Here the CDR3 reads CASSSGGAYEQYF. CDR3 nucleotide sequence: TGTGCCAGCAGTAGCGGGGGGGCCTACGAGCAGTACTTC.

The genes are TRBV4-1 and TRBJ1-5; D is unresolved. The CDR3 sequence is 15 residues long. Germline CDR1 is MGHRA and CDR2 is YSYEKL. The V end lost 1 base, the J end lost 7 bases, and 14 bases lay between the germline ends. Here the CDR3 reads CASSQVPVSMQPQHF. The CDR3 bases are TGCGCCAGCAGCCAAGTTCCCGTAAGTATGCAGCCCCAGCATTTT.

The rearrangement uses TRBV28 and TRBJ2-5, with 9 bases lining up with TRBD1. Germline-derived CDR1 and CDR2 are MDHEN and SYDVKM. This CDR3 comprises 14 residues. The trim removed 5 bases at V and 5 bases at J, leaving 6 bases unmatched. Here the CDR3 reads CASSRQGVYETQYF. The CDR3 coding sequence is TGTGCCAGCAGTCGACAGGGGGTGTATGAGACCCAGTACTTC.

The CDR3 here is CASSFGTLASEQFF. The CDR3 DNA follows: TGTGCCAGCAGTTTCGGGACCCTAGCGAGCGAGCAGTTCTTC. The rearrangement links TRBV27 to TRBJ2-1; D is perhaps TRBD2 (6 bases). CDR3 length: 14 amino acids. Between the trimmed V and J ends, which lost 3 bases and 10 bases, there was a span of 16 bases. Germline V gives CDR1 MNHEY, CDR2 SMNVEV (reference sequence).

The chain has TRBV7-9 and TRBJ2-1, with D perhaps being TRBD1 or TRBD2 (5 bases each). The CDR3 spans 12 residues. Trimming removed 3 bases from V and 10 bases from J, with 10 bases in between. Germline lookup yields CDR1 SEHNR and CDR2 FQNEAQ (reference sequence). The CDR3 nucleotides read TGTGCCAGCAGCTTGGGGACGGCGGAGCAGTTCTTC. Its protein is CASSLGTAEQFF.

The V call is TRBV7-9, the J call TRBJ1-1, with TRBD1 as a possible D gene (5 bases). The germline V and J ends were trimmed by 1 base and 11 bases, with 17 bases remaining between them. Germline CDR1 reads SEHNR; CDR2 reads FQNEAQ (reference sequence). CDR3 length equals 14 residues. The CDR3 nucleotides read TGTGCCAGCAGCTTAGTGGCCGAGGGGCCCGACGCTTTCTTT. Its translation is CASSLVAEGPDAFF.

The genes are TRBV10-3 and TRBJ2-2; TRBD2 aligns across 7 bases. Germline values: CDR1 ENHRY, CDR2 SYGVKD. CDR3 length: 16 amino acids. Trimming removed 0 bases from V and 1 base from J; junction bases left unmatched: 2. CDR3: CAISESPSGNTGELFF. DNA for the CDR3: TGTGCCATCAGTGAGTCACCTAGCGGGAACACCGGGGAGCTGTTTTTT.